Detailed here is one TCR beta chain. Its antigen is not known. The PCR contained 60 Vbeta and 13 Jbeta primers. Some clones are missing from TCRdb's copy, which holds only in-frame ones; the method was immunoSEQ multiplex PCR. The sample lists over 100,000 clones; about four fifths were seen once. The data are from a study of cytomegalovirus exposure and HLA in healthy donors. Study-level background: Falling in the Caucasian-associated ancestry cluster were roughly 86% of approximately 400 genotyped donors. The study, taken as a whole, reports: Published work reported that the classifier diagnosed cytomegalovirus status with high specificity and sensitivity. Based on reports, TCR beta sequences accurately predicted HLA-A and HLA-B alleles for most subjects. It was confirmed in vitro that a few of the CMV-associated chains were specific for CMV antigens.

This CDR3 has 13 residues. The trim removed 7 bases at V and 5 bases at J, leaving 8 bases unmatched. Germline assignment: CDR1 SQVTM and CDR2 ANQGSEA. This sequence originates from a woman aged 30 to 39 in good health and CMV-seronegative. Sequencing used PBMCs. The chain links TRBV29-1 to TRBJ2-5, with 9 bases lining up with TRBD2. Written as DNA, the CDR3 is TGCAGCGCTACGGGACTAGCTGTGGAGACCCAGTACTTC. Translated: CSATGLAVETQYF.